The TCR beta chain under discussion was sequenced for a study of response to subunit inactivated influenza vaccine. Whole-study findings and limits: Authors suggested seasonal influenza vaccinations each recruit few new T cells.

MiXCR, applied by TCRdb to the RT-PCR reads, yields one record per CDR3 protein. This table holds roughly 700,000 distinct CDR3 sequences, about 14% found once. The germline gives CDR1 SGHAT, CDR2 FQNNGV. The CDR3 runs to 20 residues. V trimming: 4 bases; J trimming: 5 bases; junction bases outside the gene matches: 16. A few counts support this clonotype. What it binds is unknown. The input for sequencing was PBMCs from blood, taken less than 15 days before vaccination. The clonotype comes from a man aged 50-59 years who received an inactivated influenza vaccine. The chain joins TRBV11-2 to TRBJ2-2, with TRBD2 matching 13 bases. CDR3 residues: CASSSKLTTSGGARTGELFF. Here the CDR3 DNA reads TGTGCCAGCAGCTCTAAACTCACTACTAGCGGGGGGGCCAGGACCGGGGAGCTGTTTTTT.